Following are 18 T cell receptor beta chains from one sample sequenced in a study of T cell clonality in common variable immunodeficiency. Sequenced by immunoSEQ multiplex PCR; TCRdb stores in-frame clones only, minus some. Observed in the sample are fewer than 4,500 clones, none of them singletons. Broader study findings: Reportedly, TCR beta sequences from common variable immunodeficiency showed fewer deletions and N-nucleotide insertions.

For these receptors, no antigen is known. Sequences were obtained from peripheral blood mononuclear cells. These receptors all stem from a human donor with common variable immunodeficiency.

This clone was found many times. The read halts 3 residues ahead of the CDR3 end, with the missing end drawn from the germline J gene. V usage is TRBV5-4 and J usage is TRBJ2-4; 8 bases align to TRBD2. The CDR3 contains 11 residues. CDR1 SGHNT and CDR2 YYREEE come from the germline V gene (reference sequence). CDR3 bases read: TGTGCCAGCAGCCCCGGGGGGGTT. This codes for CASSPGGV. The complete CDR3 protein is CASSPGGVQYF.

As concerns this clone: Read data end 3 residues before the CDR3 end; the end is taken from the germline J gene. The J gene is TRBJ2-7, the V gene TRBV20-1; 7 bases are shared with TRBD1. The CDR3 covers 16 residues. V was clipped by 4 bases and J by 2 bases; unmatched bases: 14. CDR1 and CDR2 from the germline V gene are DFQATT and SNEGSKA (reference sequence). CDR3 DNA (partial): TGCAGTGCTAATCGGCCCCCGACAGGGATTACCTACGAG. It specifies CSANRPPTGITYE. The entire CDR3 protein reads CSANRPPTGITYEQYF.

Comment on this clone: Its ends do not fully match the called genes, so a read error is possible. The read ends 3 residues before the CDR3 terminus; that terminus is restored from the germline J gene. The J gene is TRBJ1-1, the V gene TRBV18, with 8 bases fitting TRBD1. This CDR3 region has 17 residues. Germline-derived CDR1 and CDR2 are KGHSH and LQKENI. CDR3 bases read: TGTGCCAGCTCACCGCGCCCTATACAGGGGGGGAACGCTGAA. It yields the protein CASSPRPIQGGNAE. The full CDR3 protein is CASSPRPIQGGNAEAFF.

This clone has more than one count but fewer than ten. The CDR3 end is not reached by the read, which stops 3 residues before it; the germline J gene fills it in. V and J are TRBV19 and TRBJ2-1; D is unclear. The CDR3 spans 16 residues. Germline assignment: CDR1 LNHDA and CDR2 SQIVND (reference sequence). V lost 3 bases and J 0 bases, leaving 12 bases between the germline ends. This chain's CDR3 is CASSIKGVDSYNEQFF. The DNA read from the CDR3 is TGTGCCAGTAGTATCAAGGGCGTCGACTCCTACAATGAG.

By sample share, this clone is medium-sized. The read halts 3 residues ahead of the CDR3 end, with the missing end drawn from the germline J gene. V is TRBV20-1 and J is TRBJ2-1; D not certain. This CDR3 has 14 amino acids. Germline V gene lookup returns CDR1 DFQATT and CDR2 SNEGSKA (reference sequence). V lost 1 base and J lost 5, with 12 bases in between. CDR3 bases read: TGCAGTGCTAGAGCCATGGGCAGAAACAATGAG. This codes for CSARAMGRNNE. Given in full, the CDR3 is CSARAMGRNNEQFF.

As to this clone: The read terminates 3 residues ahead of where the CDR3 ends, so the germline J gene completes it. The chain uses TRBV30 and TRBJ1-4, with a tentative D call TRBD1 (6 bases). The CDR3 is 13 residues long. V lost 0 bases and J 5 bases, leaving 7 bases between the germline ends. The germline CDR1 and CDR2 sequences are GTSNPN and SVGIG (reference sequence). This chain's CDR3 is CAWSVQGNEKLFF. The CDR3 bases that were read are TGTGCCTGGAGTGTACAGGGAAATGAAAAA.

This clone was observed a few times. The CDR3 is cut off 3 residues early in the read; its end comes from the germline J gene. The J gene is TRBJ1-1, the V gene TRBV18; 8 nucleotides match TRBD1. This CDR3 spans 15 amino acids. Losses at the gene ends were 5 bases for V and 1 base for J; bases not matched to a gene: 6. Germline V gives CDR1 KGHSH, CDR2 LQKENI. The covered CDR3 bases are TGTGCCAGCTCAAGAGGACAGGGCGGGAACACTGAA. Protein sequence: CASSRGQGGNTE. The CDR3 in its entirety is CASSRGQGGNTEAFF. Variable domain in full (rest from reference TRBV18 and TRBJ1-1): NAGVMQNPRHLVRRRGQEARLRCSPMKGHSHVYWYRQLPEEGLKFMVYLQKENIIDESGMPKERFSAEFPKEGPSILRIQQVVRGDSAAYFCASSRGQGGNTEAFFGQGTRLTVV.

In the case of this clone: The CDR3 goes on 3 residues after the read ends, and that part is filled in from the germline J gene. The chain carries TRBV2 and TRBJ2-5; 7 bases fit TRBD2. The CDR3 runs to 12 residues. Germline loops: CDR1 SNHLY, CDR2 FYNNEI. The junction had 1 base not matched to a gene; V was cut back by 8 bases and J by 1 base. CDR3 amino acids: CASGGGQETQYF. CDR3 DNA, as far as it was read: TGTGCCAGCGGGGGGGGCCAAGAGACC.

At least ten counts were recorded for this clone. The read finishes 3 residues shy of the CDR3 end, and the germline J gene is used to complete it. The chain is built from TRBV7-9 and TRBJ2-3; D perhaps matches TRBD2 (5 bases). The V end was cut by 2 bases, the J end by 1 base, with 10 bases between. This CDR3 has 15 amino acids. CDR1 is SEHNR, CDR2 FQNEAQ, per germline (reference sequence). CDR3 DNA (partial): TGTGCCAGCAGCTTAATTCGGGGTCGCACAGATACG. Amino acids: CASSLIRGRTDT. The complete CDR3 reads CASSLIRGRTDTQYF.

Regarding this clone: The CDR3 is cut off 3 residues early in the read; its end comes from the germline J gene. The chain recombines TRBV19 with TRBJ1-6; D uncertain. From germline, CDR1 is LNHDA and CDR2 SQIVND (reference sequence). This CDR3 is built from 13 residues. Deletions cut 5 bases from V and 9 bases from J, with 11 bases between. The sequenced part of the CDR3 DNA is TGTGCCAGTAGTTCACATCGGGGTTCACCC. Its translation is CASSSHRGSP. The whole CDR3 reads CASSSHRGSPLHF.

This clone was seen repeatedly, ten times or more. The sequenced part of the CDR3 DNA is TGTGCCTGGAGTGTCCAGGGCGGCGAGACC. This sequence encodes CAWSVQGGET. From start to end, the CDR3 is CAWSVQGGETQYF. This sequence joins TRBV30 and TRBJ2-5, with D perhaps TRBD1 (5 bases). The read ends 3 residues shy of where the CDR3 ends; the end is completed using the germline J gene. Germline V gene sequence: CDR1 GTSNPN, CDR2 SVGIG (reference sequence). The CDR3 runs 13 residues. V was clipped by 0 bases and J by 5 bases, with 10 bases between them.

Regarding this clone: The read finishes 3 residues shy of the CDR3 end, and the germline J gene is used to complete it. The gene calls are TRBV19 and TRBJ1-5; perhaps TRBD1 as D (5 bases). The V and J ends lost 5 bases and 1 base respectively, with 9 bases between them. Germline CDR1 and CDR2: LNHDA and SQIVND (reference sequence). This CDR3 region has 14 residues. The sequenced part of the CDR3 DNA is TGTGCCAGTAGTCCCAGACAGAGCAATCAGCCC. Translated: CASSPRQSNQP. Given in full, the CDR3 is CASSPRQSNQPQHF.

As to this clone: Sequencing ends 3 residues short of the CDR3 end; the germline J gene provides the rest. The rearrangement joins TRBV19 to TRBJ2-1, with 8 bases identical to TRBD1. Germline loops: CDR1 LNHDA, CDR2 SQIVND (reference sequence). V lost 5 bases and J lost 7; bases outside the gene matches: 7. This CDR3 is 14 amino acids long. The CDR3 loop reads CASSPWTGRNEQFF. CDR3 DNA (partial): TGTGCCAGTAGTCCATGGACAGGGAGAAATGAG.

In its sample, this clone was seen a few times. Read coverage stops 3 residues before the CDR3 terminus; the germline J gene supplies the remainder. The chain links TRBV6-2 or TRBV6-3 to TRBJ2-7, with D possibly TRBD1 on 6 matching bases. Germline V gene lookup returns CDR1 MNHEY and CDR2 SVGEGT. V was shortened by 3 bases and J by 4 bases, with 19 bases between the two germline ends. The CDR3 loop spans 16 amino acids. The CDR3 reads CASSYSAGTTNYEQYF. The CDR3 bases that were read are TGTGCCAGCAGTTATTCTGCCGGGACAACGAATTACGAG.

This clone was recorded many times. With the read ending 3 residues before the CDR3 end, the germline J gene is used to fill in that end. This rearrangement joins TRBV12-5 to TRBJ2-7; the D gene is possibly TRBD1 (5 bases). This CDR3 region has 13 residues. CDR1 is LGHNT and CDR2 is FRNRAP in the germline V gene. The germline V and J ends were trimmed by 5 bases and 3 bases, with 11 bases remaining between them. Incomplete CDR3 DNA: TGTGCTAGTGGTCCCCAGGGCTTCTACGAG. Its translation: CASGPQGFYE. The entire CDR3 sequence reads CASGPQGFYEQYF.

On this clone: The read ends 3 residues before the CDR3 terminus; that terminus is restored from the germline J gene. The chain recombines TRBV19 with TRBJ2-1; possibly TRBD1 for D (5 bases). CDR1 is LNHDA and CDR2 is SQIVND in the germline V gene (reference sequence). The CDR3 is 14 residues long. V lost 7 bases and J lost 6, with 16 bases in between. The CDR3 loop is CASKSPGIGNEQFF. The sequenced part of the CDR3 DNA is TGTGCCAGTAAGTCCCCAGGGATCGGCAATGAG. The complete variable domain, with remaining parts taken from reference TRBV19 and TRBJ2-1, reads DGGITQSPKYLFRKEGQNVTLSCEQNLNHDAMYWYRQDPGQGLRLIYYSQIVNDFQKGDIAEGYSVSREKKESFPLTVTSAQKNPTAFYLCASKSPGIGNEQFFGPGTRLTVL.

About this clone itself: The CDR3 end lies 3 residues beyond the end of the read and is filled in from the germline J gene. The chain uses TRBV5-6 and TRBJ2-7, with D possibly being TRBD1 (5 bases). This CDR3 spans 14 amino acids. Deletions cut 3 bases from V and 2 bases from J, with 12 bases between. Germline V gene sequence: CDR1 SGHDT, CDR2 YYEEEE. The CDR3 protein is CASSWTRVPYEQYF. The CDR3 bases that were read are TGTGCCAGCAGCTGGACCAGGGTCCCCTACGAG.

A remark on this clone: The read terminates 3 residues before the CDR3 end, so the remaining end is supplied by the germline J gene. V gene TRBV19 combines with J gene TRBJ1-1; D not resolved. V gave up 7 bases and J gave up 1 base, with 10 bases separating them. The germline V gene encodes CDR1 LNHDA and CDR2 SQIVND (reference sequence). There are 13 residues in the CDR3. CDR3 DNA, as far as it was read: TGTGCCAGTAATAGATCCTGGAACACTGAA. Amino acids: CASNRSWNTE. The whole CDR3 protein is CASNRSWNTEAFF.